The T cell receptor beta chain described here comes from a study of cytomegalovirus exposure and HLA in healthy donors (dated by TCRdb to the late 2010s). Study-wide context: According to an earlier analysis of a few hundred of the donors, about 179 million T cells yielded 117 million unique TCR beta sequences and about 300 Gb of sequence data. HLA typing included class I and class II loci at four-digit resolution. Of the approximately 370 genotyped donors, less than 90% were placed in the genetic ancestry cluster associated with self-reported Caucasian donors. Among roughly 370 genotyped donors of the cohort, an average of roughly 240,000 unique TCR beta nucleotide sequences were sequenced per donor, about a sixth of them non-productive. To study patterns of TCR occurrence, a later analysis re-analyzed previously published TCR beta repertoires from around 670 donors and added high-resolution HLA genotyping. To predict cytomegalovirus infection status, the study brought together high-throughput TCR immunosequencing, statistical association of individual TCRs with disease status, and machine learning. Typing coverage varied by locus: roughly 629-630 donors for A, B, C, DRB1 and DQB1; roughly 520 for DQA1; some 610 for DPA1; roughly 450 for DPB1. The study aimed to test whether cataloging public T cell receptors could reveal signatures of past pathogen exposure. An earlier analysis of approximately 630 of the donors applied high-throughput TCR beta sequencing to assess whether each TCR beta V gene segment acted as functional or pseudogenic. The later analysis used no new phenotypic data to find candidate immune exposures, relying instead on TCR beta sequences and their occurrence across donors. About 5 DR-DQ haplotypes were handled as single units for association and clustering, since linkage in the cohort was strong. The study used immunosequencing to profile the T cell repertoires of approximately 650 subjects and linked those repertoires to cytomegalovirus serostatus. In a later genetic analysis, genome-wide SNP genotypes for about three fifths of the 666 donors were used, and that subset was treated as a discovery cohort. Every repertoire in the discovery cohort had been generated on one and the same sequencing platform. An early release covering just under 650 HLA-typed donors comprised about 300 gigabases of sequencing data and approximately 85 million unique TCR sequences. Donor age, sex, ethnicity and CMV serostatus were compiled together with the repertoire data. Besides the first cohort of roughly 700 subjects, a separate validation cohort made up of around 120 different subjects was used.

The cohort was made up of 650 to 700 healthy bone marrow donors. All cohort members were sampled while nominally healthy, although unrecorded immune exposures were likely present. The donor tested CMV seropositive, placing the donor among the 289 seropositive members of the cohort. A peripheral blood sample was collected from each donor, and TCR beta sequencing was performed on peripheral blood mononuclear cells. The Qiagen DNeasy Blood Extraction Kit was used to extract genomic DNA from the blood cell samples. What the work shows at the level of the full study, not this receptor alone: The classifier was reported to diagnose cytomegalovirus status with high specificity and sensitivity in both the original and validation cohorts. According to a later analysis, parvovirus B19, influenza, CMV and Epstein-Barr virus appeared linked to several top co-occurrence clusters. A later genetic analysis reported fewer N-insertions in productive TCRs among donors in an Asian-associated ancestry cluster than the roughly 700-donor mean. Most TCR sequences were observed very rarely across donors, whereas some public TCRs were present in many individuals. The 87-base-pair reads could not distinguish some IMGT-functional V segments, including TRBV6-2 and TRBV6-3, so those segments were excluded. For the cohort, immune exposure information was limited to CMV serostatus. Roughly uniform sequencing depth across donors was assumed in presence/absence analyses, although this assumption may not hold. In an earlier analysis of some 540 of the donors, most TCR beta V segments appeared in productive rearrangements about 87% or about 30% of the time, broadly matching IMGT annotations. This cohort had only TCR beta chains sequenced, and the lack of alpha or paired-chain data limited which features could be detected. In a later analysis, most CMV-associated TCR beta chains were found to appear HLA-restricted, with HLA associations seemingly driven largely by CMV exposure. In a later analysis, HLA-associated TCR beta chains were found to be more clonally expanded and to have lower generation probabilities than equally common non-associated chains. The authors suggested that the approach could potentially be generalized to other disease states and immunological phenotypes. A few of the identified cytomegalovirus-associated TCR beta chains were confirmed in vitro to be specific for cytomegalovirus antigens. Linkage disequilibrium might explain the correlated functional status among segregating V segments, but an unknown experimental factor could not be ruled out. V-gene and J-gene trimming of TCR beta chains was associated with a missense DCLRE1C variant in a later genetic analysis, and the association was replicated in an independent cohort. In a later analysis, TCR association rates were found to vary across HLA loci, with the most associated TCRs seen for DRB1 alleles and the fewest for HLA-C alleles. A further reported finding was that TCR beta sequences accurately predicted the HLA-A and HLA-B alleles for most subjects in the first cohort. Because HLA typing was unavailable for some donors at each locus, only the typed subset was used in association tests. A cluster of highly shared sequence variants was judged likely to be a technical artifact of the sequencing pipeline. Specific HLA alleles were associated with roughly 17,000 TCR beta sequences at a false discovery rate of 0.05 in a later analysis. Strong co-occurrence of HLA alleles, especially DR and DQ, made assigning TCR associations to individual alleles difficult. Because counts were too low, roughly 17 rarely observed V segments, including chromosome 9 orphons, were left out of the earlier analysis of approximately 580 of the donors. A total of 150 or so TCR beta chains were listed by the study as associated with cytomegalovirus.

This clone was detected a few times. Its recognized antigen is unknown. It has no much larger one-base neighbor in the sample; base qualities were not kept. In the germline V gene, CDR1 corresponds to SGDLS and CDR2 to YYNGEE. Trimming at the junction amounts to 1 base on V and 2 bases on J, and the germline ends lie 2 bases apart. Taken from cysteine to phenylalanine, the CDR3 has 12 residues. Left in the record is the CDR3 DNA by itself, 36 bases read in frame from the first base. Libraries were built with the immunoSEQ multiplex PCR assay. A mixture of 60 forward primers for TCR Vbeta segments and 13 reverse primers for TCR Jbeta segments was used in the multiplex PCR. The CDR3 region of rearranged TCR beta genes was amplified from genomic DNA with a multiplex PCR assay. Amplified TCR beta libraries were sequenced as 87-base-pair reads on the Illumina HiSeq System. On the study's bioinformatics: A later analysis counted about 80 million unique TCR beta chains across the 670 or so repertoires, and 10 million to 12 million of these chains were shared by at least two donors. A nearest-neighbor algorithm error-corrected the raw reads and collapsed the reads into unique sequences, merging closely related sequences to remove PCR and sequencing errors. CDR3 sequences were aligned to IMGT reference sequences to assign V, D and J gene segments. For a sequence to be retained, at least a six-nucleotide match to both a V gene segment and a J gene segment was required. Rearrangements were called productive when the CDR3 lacked stop codons and stayed in frame with V and J; all others were non-productive. Following IMGT convention, CDR3 was defined as the stretch from the second conserved V-encoded cysteine up to the conserved J-encoded phenylalanine. Sequences without an unambiguous match to a single V gene segment were excluded from the earlier analysis of about 600 of the donors. In an earlier analysis of around 600 of the donors, V segments were called functional above 56.7% productive rearrangements and were called segregating when the between-donor standard deviation exceeded 5%. A statistical classification framework was built for diagnosing cytomegalovirus status from the catalog of TCR beta chain sequences. In a later analysis, TCR nucleotide sequences were compared against IMGT/GENE-DB human TR gene sequences so that V and J genes could be assigned. The TCRdist pipeline was used in a later analysis to assign CDR3 sequences and most-parsimonious VDJ recombination scenarios. In a later analysis, each TCR beta chain was defined by its CDR3 amino acid sequence together with its V-gene family, and reads without a unique V-gene family were excluded. As a way to deal with suspected cross-contamination and a sequencing artifact, a later analysis dropped hundreds of nucleotide sequences that were highly shared and had low generation probability. For each public chain, a later analysis derived a clonal expansion index from normalized ranks of inferred template counts within each repertoire. Generation probabilities in a later analysis came from a VDJ recombination model fitted to out-of-frame rearrangements, and those results were checked against IGoR. In a later analysis, hypergeometric tests were used to score TCR-TCR, TCR-HLA and TCR-CMV co-occurrence, with a repertoire-size bias correction applied to TCR pairs. False discovery rates were estimated in a later analysis by permuting HLA or CMV assignments 20 times. A later analysis grouped co-occurring TCRs with DBSCAN, adding TCRdist sequence similarity when clustering within HLA-allele-positive subsets. Repertoires with fewer than 30,000 or more than 120,000 public chains, plus five repertoires with anomalous nucleotide sharing, were excluded from co-occurrence clustering. In TCRdb, the immuneACCESS table is reduced to in-frame sequences with V and J assigned. These tables do not hold every clone; where another copy was compared, an unresolved V gene accounts for under half, and the others remain unexplained. V and J calls and clone size come straight from that table; D and trimming were deduced from the DNA. For this sample the table gives approximately 150,000 clones, of which over 70% were detected only once. The ten biggest clones cover under 1.5% of the sample.

Specimen: PBMCs. The chain joins TRBV9 to TRBJ2-3; no D gene can be assigned with confidence. The sequence was obtained from a man aged 50-59 years in good health and CMV-seropositive. The CDR3 has the sequence CASSVHTDTQYF. The DNA is TGTGCCAGCAGCGTACACACAGATACGCAGTATTTT. The full variable domain, with segments outside the CDR3 supplied by the reference TRBV9 and TRBJ2-3 proteins, appears as DSGVTQTPKHLITATGQRVTLRCSPRSGDLSVYWYQQSLDQGLQFLIQYYNGEERAKGNILERFSAQQFPDLHSELNLSSLELGDSALYFCASSVHTDTQYFGPGTRLTVL.